The clone carrying this T cell receptor beta chain was picked up many times. The source of the sample is a study of regulatory T cells in long-lasting Graves disease. Germline V gene data show CDR1 as SNHLY and CDR2 as FYNNEI. The CDR3 contains 14 residues. V gave up 11 bases and J gave up 2 bases, with 18 bases separating them. Time point denoted: newly diagnosed GD, antithyroid drugs for less than 3 months. PBMC RNA served as the TCR library source. TCR beta libraries were built with iRepertoire HTBI primers and Arm-PCR of CDR3 regions. TCRdb used MiXCR to reprocess the multiplex PCR reads, holding one entry per CDR3 protein. The sample contains roughly 520,000 distinct CDR3 sequences, approximately 12% of which appear only once. The sample also formed part of further work on T cells in Graves' hyperthyroidism and ophthalmopathy.

This specimen was peripheral blood mononuclear cells (PBMCs), taken at new diagnosis, from a patient treated with antithyroid drugs. This receptor was identified in a young woman with Graves disease. The chain recombines TRBV2 with TRBJ1-2; maybe TRBD1 (6 bases). CDR3 nucleotides: TGTGCCGGCACATTACAGGGCGTGAACTATGGCTACACCTTC. As protein: CAGTLQGVNYGYTF.